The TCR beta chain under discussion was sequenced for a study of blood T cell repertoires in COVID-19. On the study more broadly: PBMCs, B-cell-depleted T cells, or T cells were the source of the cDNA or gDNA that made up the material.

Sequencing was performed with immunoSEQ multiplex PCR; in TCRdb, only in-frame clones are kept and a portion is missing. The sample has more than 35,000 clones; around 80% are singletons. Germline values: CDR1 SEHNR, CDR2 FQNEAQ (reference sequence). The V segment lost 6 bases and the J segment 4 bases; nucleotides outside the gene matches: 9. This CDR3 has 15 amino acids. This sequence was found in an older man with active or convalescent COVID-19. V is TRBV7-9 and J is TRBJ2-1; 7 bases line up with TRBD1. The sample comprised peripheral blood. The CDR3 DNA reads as TGTGCCAGCAGGTCCGGGACAGACTTATACAATGAGCAGTTCTTC. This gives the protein CASRSGTDLYNEQFF.